This T cell receptor (beta chain) stems from a study of blood T cell repertoires in COVID-19. About the research overall: Sources were T cells, B-cell-depleted T cells, or PBMCs; the material itself was cDNA or gDNA.

Trimming cost V 1 base and J 5 bases; bases outside gene matches: 3. Germline V lookup: CDR1 SGHVS, CDR2 FQNEAQ. The CDR3 covers 15 residues. In the source study's methods: How many nucleated cells were present was estimated from reference gene primer amplification. TCRdb keeps only in-frame clones here, not all; method: immunoSEQ multiplex PCR. V and J calls plus clone size are reproduced from that table; the DNA served to infer D and trimming. The sample carries 55,000 to 65,000 clones, roughly three quarters recorded once. The chain recombines TRBV7-8 with TRBJ2-1; 9 bases fit TRBD2. Sample: peripheral blood. The receptor's source is a man in his sixties with acute or convalescent COVID-19. CDR3 in DNA: TGTGCCAGCAGCTTAGGGCTAGCGGGGAACAATGAGCAGTTCTTC. This translates into CASSLGLAGNNEQFF.